The 13 T cell receptor beta chains below were found in one sample sequenced in a study of radiation and T cells in renal cell carcinoma. Using immunoSEQ multiplex PCR, the repertoire was profiled, and TCRdb retains in-frame clones only, with some absent. Of 4,000 to 6,500 clones in the sample, roughly three fifths are singletons; the top ten hold 53%. Treatment of the sample: 15 Gy SBRT to primary tumor, nephrectomy 4 weeks later. Source: tumor tissue, taken from a patient whose treatment included radiotherapy and nephrectomy. The receptors shown here come from a man aged 55-75 years with renal cell carcinoma.

This clone was observed a single time. V and J are TRBV5-6 and TRBJ2-3, with D perhaps TRBD1 or TRBD2 (5 bases each). CDR1 SGHDT and CDR2 YYEEEE come from the germline V gene. This CDR3 is 15 amino acids long. V was shortened by 1 base and J by 3 bases, with 12 bases between the two germline ends. CDR3 coding DNA: TGTGCCAGCAGCTTGCGGGGTAGGGGTACAGATACGCAGTATTTT. This gives the protein CASSLRGRGTDTQYF.

The chain is built from TRBV5-1 and TRBJ2-7; D is unclear. The V end lost 4 bases, the J end lost 7 bases, and 12 bases lay between the germline ends. Germline V gene data show CDR1 as SGHRS and CDR2 as YFSETQ. The CDR3 covers 12 residues. CDR3 sequence: CASSPESGEQYF. CDR3 nucleotide sequence: TGCGCCAGCAGCCCCGAGAGTGGGGAGCAGTACTTC.

The V gene is TRBV5-5, the J gene TRBJ1-4, with D perhaps TRBD1 (6 bases). Deletions cut 4 bases from V and 5 bases from J, with 15 bases between. CDR1 and CDR2 (germline): SGHKS, YYEKEE (reference sequence). CDR3 size: 15 residues. The CDR3 here is CASSQDTGWNEKLFF. CDR3 coding DNA: TGTGCCAGCAGCCAAGATACAGGGTGGAATGAAAAACTGTTTTTT. Based on the CDR3 plus reference TRBV5-5 and TRBJ1-4, the full variable domain is DAGVTQSPTHLIKTRGQQVTLRCSPISGHKSVSWYQQVLGQGPQFIFQYYEKEERGRGNFPDRFSARQFPNYSSELNVNALLLGDSALYLCASSQDTGWNEKLFFGSGTQLSVL.

The chain couples TRBV20-1 to TRBJ2-1; the D is unclear. Germline CDR1 reads DFQATT; CDR2 reads SNEGSKA (reference sequence). Trimming removed 6 bases at V and 6 bases at J, with 9 bases between. The CDR3 is made up of 11 amino acids. The CDR3 DNA sequence: TGCAGTGCCCGGCGCGGCAATGAGCAGTTCTTC. Translated: CSARRGNEQFF.

The chain has TRBV7-3 and TRBJ2-1, with D possibly being TRBD2 (5 bases). The germline CDR1 and CDR2 sequences are SGHTA and FQGTGA. This CDR3 spans 14 amino acids. Trimming shortened V by 5 bases and J by 0 bases, and 8 bases separated the two germline ends. The CDR3 sequence is CASSSGGSYNEQFF. The CDR3 coding sequence is TGTGCCAGCAGCAGCGGAGGCTCCTACAATGAGCAGTTCTTC.

The chain combines TRBV27 with TRBJ2-5, with 11 nucleotides matching TRBD2. Germline assignment: CDR1 MNHEY and CDR2 SMNVEV (reference sequence). This CDR3 has 15 residues. V lost 8 bases, J lost 5 bases, and 10 bases stayed unmatched. In nucleotides, the CDR3 is TGTGCCAGCCATGGTAGCGGGAGGGGGGAGGAGACCCAGTACTTC. It codes for CASHGSGRGEETQYF.

The V and J genes are TRBV5-1 and TRBJ1-4; a possible D gene is TRBD1 (5 bases). Germline CDR1 reads SGHRS; CDR2 reads YFSETQ. The CDR3 loop spans 16 amino acids. V lost 4 bases and J lost 8, with 21 bases in between. The CDR3 DNA reads TGCGCCAGCAGCCCCCTGGGAGGGCCGAAGGGGGAAAAACTGTTTTTT. This translates into CASSPLGGPKGEKLFF.

This clone is labeled medium-sized (0.01 to 0.1%). The V call is TRBV27, the J call TRBJ2-7; TRBD2 aligns across 11 bases. With 5 bases clipped from V and 4 bases from J, the junction kept 4 bases outside the gene matches. The germline V gene has CDR1 MNHEY and CDR2 SMNVEV (reference sequence). The CDR3 length is 14 residues. The CDR3 protein is CASSIAGGPYEQYF. DNA of the CDR3: TGTGCCAGCAGTATAGCGGGAGGGCCTTACGAGCAGTACTTC.

This clone was picked up a small number of times. The genes are TRBV5-1 and TRBJ2-7, with no clear D. CDR1 and CDR2 (germline): SGHRS, YFSETQ. CDR3 length: 14 amino acids. V was cut by 1 base and J by 0 bases, with 8 bases left in between. The CDR3 DNA follows: TGCGCCAGCAGCTTGCCCTCTAGCTCCTACGAGCAGTACTTC. This encodes CASSLPSSSYEQYF. The full variable domain, in which reference TRBV5-1 and TRBJ2-7 provide the parts outside the CDR3, is KAGVTQTPRYLIKTRGQQVTLSCSPISGHRSVSWYQQTPGQGLQFLFEYFSETQRNKGNFPGRFSGRQFSNSRSEMNVSTLELGDSALYLCASSLPSSSYEQYFGPGTRLTVT.

The chain links TRBV27 to TRBJ2-7; no definite D call. V lost 5 bases, J lost 5 bases, and 19 bases lay in between. Germline-derived CDR1 and CDR2 are MNHEY and SMNVEV (reference sequence). This CDR3 has 15 amino acids. The CDR3 sequence: CASSPVLSSVHEQYF. The CDR3 nucleotides are TGTGCCAGCAGTCCCGTCCTCTCATCAGTTCACGAGCAGTACTTC.

The chain has TRBV11-3 and TRBJ1-5, with no clear D. The CDR3 has 13 amino acids. Trimming pared 3 bases from V and 7 bases from J, leaving 10 bases between. The germline CDR1 and CDR2 sequences are SGHNT and YENEEA. CDR3 in amino acids: CASSLGVIQPQHF. CDR3 DNA sequence: TGTGCCAGCAGCTTGGGTGTCATCCAGCCCCAGCATTTT.

The rearrangement uses TRBV5-5 and TRBJ2-6, with D possibly matching TRBD1 (6 bases). Trimming cost V 6 bases and J 0 bases, with 19 bases left between them. The germline V gene encodes CDR1 SGHKS and CDR2 YYEKEE (reference sequence). There are 18 residues in the CDR3. The CDR3 is CASTPLRTEISGANVLTF. The CDR3 DNA reads TGTGCCAGCACCCCGTTAAGGACAGAGATCTCTGGGGCCAACGTCCTGACTTTC.

Note on this clone: The sample has other DNA sequences that encode this CDR3 too. The V and J genes are TRBV6-5 and TRBJ1-1, with D possibly being TRBD1 (5 bases). Germline values: CDR1 MNHEY, CDR2 SVGAGI. V gave up 5 bases and J gave up 1 base, with 11 bases separating them. CDR3 length equals 14 residues. DNA of the CDR3: TGTGCCAGCAGTCTATTGGGGGGGAACACTGAAGCTTTCTTT. Protein: CASSLLGGNTEAFF.